This T cell receptor beta chain is drawn from a study of cytotoxic CD8 clonotypes in ibrutinib-treated CLL. Trimming took 0 bases from V and 3 from J; bases not matched to a gene: 2. The germline V gene encodes CDR1 SGDLS and CDR2 YYNGEE. The CDR3 length is 14 residues. The protocol was immunoSEQ multiplex PCR, while the TCRdb copy is restricted to in-frame clones and leaves out a portion. The sample includes 26,000 or so clones, about three fifths of them seen just once. The sequencing here drew on PBMCs, taken before ibrutinib treatment. The rearrangement links TRBV9 to TRBJ2-5; 7 bases agree with TRBD2. This receptor was identified in a human donor with chronic lymphocytic leukemia. CDR3 nucleotide sequence: TGTGCCAGCAGCGTAGCGGGGGGTAAAGAGACCCAGTACTTC. Translating it yields CASSVAGGKETQYF. The whole variable domain, remainder taken from reference TRBV9 and TRBJ2-5, is DSGVTQTPKHLITATGQRVTLRCSPRSGDLSVYWYQQSLDQGLQFLIQYYNGEERAKGNILERFSAQQFPDLHSELNLSSLELGDSALYFCASSVAGGKETQYFGPGTRLLVL.